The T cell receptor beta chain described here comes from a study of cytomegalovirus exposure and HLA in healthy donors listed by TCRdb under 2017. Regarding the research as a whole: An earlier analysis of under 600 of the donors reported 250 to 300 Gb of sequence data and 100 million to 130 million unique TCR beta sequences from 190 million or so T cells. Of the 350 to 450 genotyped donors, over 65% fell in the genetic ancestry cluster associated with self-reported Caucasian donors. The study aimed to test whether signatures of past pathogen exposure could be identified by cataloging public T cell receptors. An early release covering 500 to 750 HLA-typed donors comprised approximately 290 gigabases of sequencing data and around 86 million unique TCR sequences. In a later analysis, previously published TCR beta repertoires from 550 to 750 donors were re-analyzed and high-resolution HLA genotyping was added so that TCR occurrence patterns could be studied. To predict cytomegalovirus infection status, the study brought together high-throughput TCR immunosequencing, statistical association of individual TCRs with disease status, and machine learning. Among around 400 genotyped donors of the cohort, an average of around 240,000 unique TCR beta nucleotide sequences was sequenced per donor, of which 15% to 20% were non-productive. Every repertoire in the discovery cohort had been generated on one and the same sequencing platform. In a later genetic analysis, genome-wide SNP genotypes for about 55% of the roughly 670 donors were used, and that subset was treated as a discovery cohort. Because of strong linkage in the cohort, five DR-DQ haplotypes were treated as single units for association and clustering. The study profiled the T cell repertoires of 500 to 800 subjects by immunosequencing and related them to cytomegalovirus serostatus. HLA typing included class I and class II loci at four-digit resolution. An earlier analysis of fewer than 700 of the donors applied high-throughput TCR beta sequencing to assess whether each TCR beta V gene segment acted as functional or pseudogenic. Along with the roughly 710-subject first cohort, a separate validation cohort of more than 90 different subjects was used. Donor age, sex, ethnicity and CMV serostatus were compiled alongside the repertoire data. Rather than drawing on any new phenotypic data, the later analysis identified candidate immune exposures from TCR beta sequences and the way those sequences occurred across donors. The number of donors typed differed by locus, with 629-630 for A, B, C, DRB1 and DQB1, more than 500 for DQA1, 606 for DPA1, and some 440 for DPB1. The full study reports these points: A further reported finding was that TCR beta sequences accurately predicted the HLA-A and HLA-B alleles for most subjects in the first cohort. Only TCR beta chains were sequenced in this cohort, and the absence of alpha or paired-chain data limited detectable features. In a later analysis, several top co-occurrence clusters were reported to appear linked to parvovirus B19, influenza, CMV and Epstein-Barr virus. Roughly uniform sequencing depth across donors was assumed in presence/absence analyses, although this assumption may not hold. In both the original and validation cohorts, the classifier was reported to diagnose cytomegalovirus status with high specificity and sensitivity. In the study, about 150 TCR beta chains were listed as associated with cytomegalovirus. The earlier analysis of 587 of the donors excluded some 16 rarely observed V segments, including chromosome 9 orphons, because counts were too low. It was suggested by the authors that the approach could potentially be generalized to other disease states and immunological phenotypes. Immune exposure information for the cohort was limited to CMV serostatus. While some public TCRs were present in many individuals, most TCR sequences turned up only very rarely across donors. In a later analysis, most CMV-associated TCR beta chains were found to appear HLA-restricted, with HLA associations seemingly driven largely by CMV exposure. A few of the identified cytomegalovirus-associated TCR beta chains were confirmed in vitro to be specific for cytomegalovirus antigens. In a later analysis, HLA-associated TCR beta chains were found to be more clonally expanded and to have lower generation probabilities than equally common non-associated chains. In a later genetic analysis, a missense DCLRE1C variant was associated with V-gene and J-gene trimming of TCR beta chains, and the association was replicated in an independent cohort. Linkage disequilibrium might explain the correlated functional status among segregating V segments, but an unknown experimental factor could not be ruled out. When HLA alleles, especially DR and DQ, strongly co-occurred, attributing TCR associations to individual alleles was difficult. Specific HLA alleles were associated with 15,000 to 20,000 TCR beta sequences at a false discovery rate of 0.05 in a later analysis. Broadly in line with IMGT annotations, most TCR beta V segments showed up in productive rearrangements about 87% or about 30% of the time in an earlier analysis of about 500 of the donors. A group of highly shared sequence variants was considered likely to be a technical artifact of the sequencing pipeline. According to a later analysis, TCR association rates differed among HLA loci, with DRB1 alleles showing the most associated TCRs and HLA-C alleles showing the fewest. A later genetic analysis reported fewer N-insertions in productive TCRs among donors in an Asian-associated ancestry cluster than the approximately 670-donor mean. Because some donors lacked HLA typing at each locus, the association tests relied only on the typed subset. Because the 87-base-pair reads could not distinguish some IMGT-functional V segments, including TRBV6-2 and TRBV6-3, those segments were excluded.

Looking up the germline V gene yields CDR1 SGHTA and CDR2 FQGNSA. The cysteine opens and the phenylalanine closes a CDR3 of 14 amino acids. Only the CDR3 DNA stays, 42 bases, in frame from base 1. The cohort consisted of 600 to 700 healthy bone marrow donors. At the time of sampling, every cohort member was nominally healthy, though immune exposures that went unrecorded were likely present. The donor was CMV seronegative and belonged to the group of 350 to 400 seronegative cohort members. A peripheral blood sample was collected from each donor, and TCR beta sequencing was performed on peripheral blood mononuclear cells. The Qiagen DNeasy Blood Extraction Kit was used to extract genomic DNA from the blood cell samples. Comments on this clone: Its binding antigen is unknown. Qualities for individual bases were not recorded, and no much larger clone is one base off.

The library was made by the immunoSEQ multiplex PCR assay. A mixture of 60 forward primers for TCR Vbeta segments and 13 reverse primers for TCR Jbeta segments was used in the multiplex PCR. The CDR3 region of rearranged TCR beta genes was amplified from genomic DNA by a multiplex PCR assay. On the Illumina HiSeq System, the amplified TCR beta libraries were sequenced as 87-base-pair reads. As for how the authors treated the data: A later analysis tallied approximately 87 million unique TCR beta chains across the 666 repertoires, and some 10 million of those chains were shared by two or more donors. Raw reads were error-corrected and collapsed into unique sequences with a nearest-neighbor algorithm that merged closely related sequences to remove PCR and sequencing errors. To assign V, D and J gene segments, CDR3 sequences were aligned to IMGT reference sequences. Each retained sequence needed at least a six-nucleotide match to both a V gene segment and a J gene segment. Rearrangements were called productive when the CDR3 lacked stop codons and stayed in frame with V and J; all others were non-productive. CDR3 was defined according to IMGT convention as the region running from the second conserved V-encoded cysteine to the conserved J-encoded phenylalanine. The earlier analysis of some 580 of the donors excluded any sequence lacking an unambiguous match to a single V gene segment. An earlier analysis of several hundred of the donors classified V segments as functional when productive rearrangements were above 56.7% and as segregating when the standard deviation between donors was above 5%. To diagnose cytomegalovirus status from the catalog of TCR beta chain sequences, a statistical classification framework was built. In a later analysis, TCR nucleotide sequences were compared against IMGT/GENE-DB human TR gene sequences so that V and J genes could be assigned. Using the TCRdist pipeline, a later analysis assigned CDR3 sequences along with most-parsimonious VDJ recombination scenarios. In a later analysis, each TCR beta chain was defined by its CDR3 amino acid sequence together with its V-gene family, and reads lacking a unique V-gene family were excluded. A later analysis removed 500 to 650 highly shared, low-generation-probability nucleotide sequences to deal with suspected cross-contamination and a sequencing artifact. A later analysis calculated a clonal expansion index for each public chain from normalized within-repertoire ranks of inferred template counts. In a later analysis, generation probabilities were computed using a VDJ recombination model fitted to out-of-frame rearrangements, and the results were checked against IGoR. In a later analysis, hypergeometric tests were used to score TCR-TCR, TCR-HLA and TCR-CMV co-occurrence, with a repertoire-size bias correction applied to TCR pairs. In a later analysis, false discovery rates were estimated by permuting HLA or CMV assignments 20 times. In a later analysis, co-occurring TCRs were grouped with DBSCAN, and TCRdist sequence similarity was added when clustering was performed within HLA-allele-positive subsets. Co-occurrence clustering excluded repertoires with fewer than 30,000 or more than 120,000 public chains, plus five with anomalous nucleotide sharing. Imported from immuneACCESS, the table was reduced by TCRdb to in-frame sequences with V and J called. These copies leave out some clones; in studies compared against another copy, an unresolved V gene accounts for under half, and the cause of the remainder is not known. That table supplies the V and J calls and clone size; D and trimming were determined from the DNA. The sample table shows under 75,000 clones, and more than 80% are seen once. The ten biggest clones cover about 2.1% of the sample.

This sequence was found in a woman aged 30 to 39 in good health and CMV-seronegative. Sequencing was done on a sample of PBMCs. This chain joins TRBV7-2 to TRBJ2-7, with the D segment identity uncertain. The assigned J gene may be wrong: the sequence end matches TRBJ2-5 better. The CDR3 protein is CASSLGPRVETQYF. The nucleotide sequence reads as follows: TGTGCCAGCAGCCTGGGTCCCCGGGTGGAGACCCAGTACTTC.